This T cell receptor (beta chain) was captured by sequencing in a study of blood T cell repertoires in COVID-19. Whole-study context: PBMCs, B-cell-depleted T cells, or T cells were the source of the cDNA or gDNA that made up the material.

This study enrolled people aged about 18 to 100 from 24 US geographic areas. Original analysis: Using reference gene primer amplification, nucleated cell counts were estimated. TCRdb keeps only in-frame clones here, not all; method: immunoSEQ multiplex PCR. V and J calls and clone size come straight from that table; D and trimming were deduced from the DNA. Here the sample spans 200,000 or so clones, about nine tenths being singletons. The sample was PBMCs or T cells enriched from blood (not recorded which). The clonotype originates from a woman aged 35 to 49 with acute COVID-19.

CDR3 in DNA: TGTGCCAGCAGCCCGTACAGGGAAAACACTGAAGCTTTCTTT. It translates to CASSPYRENTEAFF. The chain joins TRBV7-9 to TRBJ1-1; TRBD1 is a possible D gene (6 bases). The V gene lost 5 bases and the J gene lost 2 bases, with 12 bases spanning the gap. The V gene's germline CDR1 is SEHNR and CDR2 FQNEAQ (reference sequence). This CDR3 is 14 amino acids long.